This record concerns one T cell receptor beta chain sequence. Its antigen is unknown. These data come from a study of post-analysis software for immune sequencing data. Study-wide points: Comparison of patients with controls showed about 5 TRBV segments more frequent in patients, TRBV5-6, TRBV5-1 and TRBV20-1 among them.

Unique molecular identifiers were carried by the TCR beta cDNA libraries. TCRdb recomputed calls from the PCR reads with MiXCR, one row per CDR3 protein. The top ten clones hold about 26% of a sample with about 160,000 distinct CDR3 sequences, 36% of them seen once. The CDR3 has 14 amino acids. Trimming at V came to 3 bases and at J to 4 bases, leaving 8 bases not matched to a gene. Germline CDR1 DFQATT, CDR2 SNEGSKA (reference sequence). The receptor comes from a girl aged 10-17 years with multiple sclerosis. This rearrangement joins TRBV20-1 to TRBJ2-7; the match to TRBD2 covers 8 bases. This specimen consisted of blood, obtained after autologous hematopoietic stem cell transplantation. CDR3 in amino acids: CSASRGGRLYEQYF. The DNA for the CDR3 is TGCAGTGCTAGCCGGGGGGGGCGCCTTTACGAGCAGTACTTC.